The 6 T cell receptor beta chains below all came from one sample that was sequenced in a study of T cell clonotyping in hematopoietic cell transplantation. The assay was immunoSEQ multiplex PCR, and TCRdb's table has in-frame clones only and misses some. The table shows 46,000 or so clones, with 85% to 90% occurring only once. Sample time point: recipient sample about 28 days before transplant, after cytoreduction. The sample here was peripheral blood mononuclear cells, taken before stem cell transplant. The receptors here all came from a man aged 55-75 years with biphenotypic leukemia. Some clones in this sample may be carry-over from other donors' samples.

The J gene is TRBJ2-2, the V gene TRBV5-4; 11 bases align to TRBD2. The junction had 10 bases not matched to a gene; V was cut back by 2 bases and J by 4 bases. The CDR3 totals 18 residues. Germline CDR1 is SGHNT and CDR2 is YYREEE (reference sequence). As DNA, the CDR3 is TGTGCCAGCAGCTTAGGGCTCGGACTAGCGGGTCCCACCGGGGAGCTGTTTTTT. As protein: CASSLGLGLAGPTGELFF.

The chain recombines TRBV5-1 with TRBJ2-5; D gene ambiguous. The CDR3 is made up of 14 amino acids. Per the germline V gene, CDR1 is SGHRS and CDR2 is YFSETQ. The V gene lost 0 bases and the J gene lost 2 bases, with 8 bases spanning the gap. CDR3 residues: CASSLGQAQETQYF. CDR3 bases: TGCGCCAGCAGCTTGGGGCAAGCACAAGAGACCCAGTACTTC.

The table lists this clone with a count of one. The rearrangement joins TRBV28 to TRBJ2-7; 9 nucleotides line up with TRBD2. The V and J ends lost 6 bases and 1 base, in that order; junction bases with no gene match: 4. Germline CDR1 and CDR2: MDHEN and SYDVKM. CDR3 size: 14 residues. The CDR3 DNA is TGTGCCAGCAGATTTAGCGGGAGTTCCTACGAGCAGTACTTC. This encodes CASRFSGSSYEQYF.

This sequence joins TRBV6-1 and TRBJ2-7; no definite D call. Trimming shortened V by 9 bases and J by 7 bases, and 22 bases separated the two germline ends. CDR1 MNHNS and CDR2 SASEGT come from the germline V gene. CDR3 length: 14 amino acids. The CDR3 nucleotides read TGTGCCAGTCGGCGTCGAGATGCGACGGAGGAGCAGTACTTC. It is translated as CASRRRDATEEQYF.

As DNA, the CDR3 is TGTGCCAGCAGCCCCGTTCGGGGGTGGTATGGGGCTGAAGCTTTCTTT. It codes for CASSPVRGWYGAEAFF. The rearrangement links TRBV11-2 to TRBJ1-1; a possible D gene is TRBD1 (5 bases). V lost 5 bases and J 6 bases, leaving 22 bases between the germline ends. Germline CDR1 SGHAT, CDR2 FQNNGV. The CDR3 length is 16 residues. Based on the CDR3 plus reference TRBV11-2 and TRBJ1-1, the full variable domain is EAGVAQSPRYKIIEKRQSVAFWCNPISGHATLYWYQQILGQGPKLLIQFQNNGVVDDSQLPKDRFSAERLKGVDSTLKIQPAKLEDSAVYLCASSPVRGWYGAEAFFGQGTRLTVV.

V is TRBV19 and J is TRBJ1-1, with 7 positions matching TRBD1. Germline-derived CDR1 and CDR2 are LNHDA and SQIVND (reference sequence). After removal of 4 bases from V and 4 bases from J, the junction contained 9 bases not matched to a gene. This CDR3 comprises 15 residues. CDR3 residues: CASSTSWAGGTEAFF. The CDR3 bases are TGTGCCAGTAGTACTTCCTGGGCAGGGGGCACTGAAGCTTTCTTT.